The source of this T cell receptor (beta chain) is a study of identical twins. The germline V gene has CDR1 SNHLY and CDR2 FYNNEI. Trimming took 5 bases from V and 2 from J, leaving 11 bases between them. The CDR3 has 14 residues. One entry per CDR3 protein results from TCRdb running MiXCR on the 5' RACE reads. The sample lists 200,000 to 250,000 distinct CDR3 sequences, 5.5% to 7% occurring once. No donor was unhealthy or non-Caucasian. These records were also assigned to another study, of yellow fever vaccine responses in identical twins.

The sample comprised memory (CD45RO+) T cells sorted from blood. The receptor's source is a woman aged 18 to 35 in good health. This rearrangement joins TRBV2 to TRBJ2-3, with D tentatively TRBD2 (6 bases). Written as DNA, the CDR3 is TGTGCCAGCAGTTGGAGCGGGTACACAGATACGCAGTATTTT. Protein sequence: CASSWSGYTDTQYF.